This T cell receptor (beta chain) was profiled in a study of control samples from healthy donors and cancer patients. V was trimmed by 1 base and J by 5 bases, leaving 5 bases between them. The CDR3 is 12 residues long. Germline-derived CDR1 and CDR2 are SGHVT and SQSDAQ. Profiled with immunoSEQ multiplex PCR; TCRdb holds only in-frame clones, not every one. There are roughly 60,000 clones in the sample; 90% to 95% occur only once, and around 4% lies in the top ten. This clone was found a few times. The rearrangement joins TRBV7-4 to TRBJ1-2; D is unclear. The sample was blood. The sequence derives from a man aged 25 to 45 in good health. This CDR3 reads CASSLEGYGYTF. The DNA for the CDR3 is TGTGCCAGCAGCTTAGAGGGATATGGCTACACCTTC.